Below, 27 T cell receptor beta chains from the same sample are listed, as sequenced in a study of CD8+CD57+ T cells in acquired aplastic anemia. Genomic DNA provided the template from which TCR beta VDJ and CDR3 profiles were obtained. TCRdb itself ran the reads through MiXCR, one entry per CDR3 protein. The sample has around 250,000 distinct CDR3 sequences; 50% to 70% are singletons. Source material: sorted CD4+, CD8+, or CD8+CD57+ T cells (not recorded which) from PBMCs. The receptor source for this set is a human donor with severe aplastic anemia or a healthy control (not recorded which).

This clonotype was seen a few times. The rearrangement uses TRBV2 and TRBJ2-5; D possibly corresponds to TRBD2 (5 bases). The CDR3 is 14 amino acids. The germline V gene has CDR1 SNHLY and CDR2 FYNNEI. V was trimmed by 4 bases and J by 5 bases, leaving 14 bases between them. The chain's CDR3 is CASSATTRTETQYF. The DNA of the CDR3 is TGTGCCAGCAGTGCCACCACTAGAACCGAGACCCAGTACTTC. Combining the CDR3 with reference TRBV2 and TRBJ2-5 gives the whole variable domain EPEVTQTPSHQVTQMGQEVILRCVPISNHLYFYWYRQILGQKVEFLVSFYNNEISEKSEIFDDQFSVERPDGSNFTLKIRSTKLEDSAMYFCASSATTRTETQYFGPGTRLLVL.

J is TRBJ2-7 and V is TRBV7-2; D is unclear. Germline assignment: CDR1 SGHTA and CDR2 FQGNSA. With 5 bases removed from V and 0 bases from J, the gap between germline ends came to 8 bases. The CDR3 covers 13 residues. CDR3 nucleotide sequence: TGTGCCAGCAGCACGACGATCTCCTACGAGCAGTACTTC. It codes for CASSTTISYEQYF.

As concerns this clonotype: One end of the junction does not line up with germline, which may come from a read error. The V call is TRBV9, the J call TRBJ1-2; TRBD1 is a possible D gene (5 bases). The CDR3 runs 15 residues. In germline, CDR1 is SGDLS, CDR2 YYNGEE. The CDR3 protein is CASSVSNSGSYGYTF. CDR3 DNA sequence: TGTGCCAGCAGCGTTAGCAACTCAGGGTCCTATGGCTACACTTTC.

This clonotype occurred many times. The gene calls are TRBV5-1 and TRBJ2-7; D might be TRBD2 (6 bases). With 4 bases removed from V and 2 bases from J, the gap between germline ends came to 13 bases. Germline V lookup: CDR1 SGHRS, CDR2 YFSETQ. This CDR3 comprises 14 residues. CDR3 region: CASSRRDFAYEQYF. In DNA form, the CDR3 reads TGCGCCAGCAGCAGGCGGGACTTCGCCTACGAGCAGTACTTC.

V and J are TRBV20-1 and TRBJ2-5, with TRBD2 matching over 8 bases. The CDR3 is made up of 13 amino acids. With V trimmed by 6 bases and J by 2 bases, 5 bases remained unmatched. Germline V CDR1 and CDR2: DFQATT, SNEGSKA (reference sequence). The CDR3 reads CSAPIAGQETQYF. DNA for the CDR3: TGCAGTGCCCCTATAGCGGGGCAAGAGACCCAGTACTTC.

The genes are TRBV10-2 and TRBJ2-3; TRBD2 agrees at 9 bases. Germline CDR1 WSHSY, CDR2 SAAADI. Losses at the gene ends were 6 bases for V and 6 bases for J; bases not matched to a gene: 7. The CDR3 covers 14 residues. The CDR3 DNA is TGCGCCAGCAGAGGACTAGCGAGTGGTGATACGCAGTATTTT. Its protein is CASRGLASGDTQYF.

The chain joins TRBV15 to TRBJ2-7, with no clear D. This CDR3 spans 12 amino acids. In germline, CDR1 is LNHNV, CDR2 YYDKDF (reference sequence). Trimming removed 2 bases from V and 3 bases from J, with 5 bases in between. Here the CDR3 reads CATSRSNYEQYF. The CDR3 DNA reads TGTGCCACCAGCAGATCTAACTACGAGCAGTACTTC. The variable domain in full, completed from reference TRBV15 and TRBJ2-7, reads DAMVIQNPRYQVTQFGKPVTLSCSQTLNHNVMYWYQQKSSQAPKLLFHYYDKDFNNEADTPDNFQSRRPNTSFCFLDIRSPGLGDTAMYLCATSRSNYEQYFGPGTRLTVT.

The chain joins TRBV7-9 to TRBJ2-3; 7 bases are shared with TRBD1. This CDR3 comprises 14 residues. V trimming: 5 bases; J trimming: 1 base; junction bases outside the gene matches: 3. In germline, CDR1 is SEHNR, CDR2 FQNEAQ (reference sequence). CDR3 nucleotides: TGTGCCAGCAGCCGACAGGGTGGCACAGATACGCAGTATTTT. This encodes CASSRQGGTDTQYF.

J is TRBJ2-1 and V is TRBV6-4; D gene ambiguous. Between the trimmed V and J ends, which lost 5 bases and 3 bases, there was a span of 8 bases. There are 13 residues in the CDR3. Germline V gene data show CDR1 as MRHNA and CDR2 as SNTAGT. The CDR3 spells CASSHGSYNEQFF. In DNA, the CDR3 is TGTGCCAGCAGTCATGGCAGCTACAATGAGCAGTTCTTC.

The table lists this clonotype with many counts. The chain couples TRBV9 to TRBJ2-3; 9 bases are shared with TRBD1. Per the germline V gene, CDR1 is SGDLS and CDR2 is YYNGEE. This CDR3 spans 14 amino acids. V shed 0 bases, J shed 5 bases, and the junction held 1 base outside the gene matches. The CDR3 loop is CASSVVTGGDTQYF. The DNA for the CDR3 is TGTGCCAGCAGCGTAGTGACAGGGGGAGATACGCAGTATTTT.

As regards this clonotype: No conserved phenylalanine or tryptophan ends this CDR3, so it is likely a read error. The V and J genes are TRBV7-9 and TRBJ2-7; D is perhaps TRBD2 (5 bases). The V end lost 3 bases, the J end lost 3 bases, and 6 bases lay between the germline ends. This CDR3 comprises 12 residues. Germline CDR1 SEHNR, CDR2 FQNEAQ (reference sequence). CDR3 coding DNA: TGTGCCAGCAGCTTGGGAGTCTACGAGCAGTACCTC. It codes for CASSLGVYEQYL.

This clonotype was counted ten times or more. J is TRBJ2-3 and V is TRBV30, with 10 bases matching TRBD2. Trimming cost V 4 bases and J 6 bases; bases outside gene matches: 7. CDR3 size: 14 residues. Germline CDR1 is GTSNPN and CDR2 is SVGIG (reference sequence). The CDR3 sequence: CAWTSGGPRDTQYF. For the CDR3, the DNA is TGTGCCTGGACTAGCGGGGGCCCCAGGGATACGCAGTATTTT.

The V and J genes are TRBV6-6 and TRBJ1-5, with D unresolved. CDR3 length equals 16 residues. V lost 0 bases and J 0 bases, leaving 9 bases between the germline ends. From germline, CDR1 is MNHNY and CDR2 SVGAGI (reference sequence). The CDR3 here is CASSYSTKFSNQPQHF. CDR3 nucleotide sequence: TGTGCCAGCAGTTACTCGACGAAGTTTAGCAATCAGCCCCAGCATTTT.

This clonotype was detected many times. The rearrangement links TRBV15 to TRBJ2-4; D is perhaps TRBD2 (6 bases). From germline, CDR1 is LNHNV and CDR2 YYDKDF (reference sequence). The CDR3 is 16 residues long. Trimming removed 0 bases from V and 5 bases from J, with 14 bases in between. In DNA, the CDR3 is TGTGCCACCAGCAGAGAACTAGCCCTGGCCGAAAACATTCAGTACTTC. Translating gives CATSRELALAENIQYF.

The genes are TRBV7-2 and TRBJ1-5; D remains ambiguous. The germline V and J ends were trimmed by 5 bases and 1 base, with 9 bases remaining between them. Germline values: CDR1 SGHTA, CDR2 FQGNSA. CDR3 length equals 14 residues. CDR3 in amino acids: CASSPLGSNQPQHF. In DNA form, the CDR3 reads TGTGCCAGCAGCCCCTTAGGCAGCAATCAGCCCCAGCATTTT.

The V and J genes are TRBV20-1 and TRBJ2-5; D unresolved. Germline lookup yields CDR1 DFQATT and CDR2 SNEGSKA (reference sequence). The length of the CDR3 is 15 residues. V was pared by 0 bases and J by 3 bases, with 14 bases between. This CDR3 reads CSARDDHSLKETQYF. In DNA, the CDR3 is TGCAGTGCTAGAGATGACCACAGCCTAAAAGAGACCCAGTACTTC.

V gene TRBV7-2 combines with J gene TRBJ2-1; 9 bases agree with TRBD2. This CDR3 region has 15 residues. Germline V gives CDR1 SGHTA, CDR2 FQGNSA. V dropped 5 bases and J dropped 8; count of bases not matched to a gene: 10. CDR3 sequence: CASSVVSGRRDEQFF. The CDR3 DNA follows: TGTGCCAGCAGCGTGGTTAGCGGGAGAAGGGATGAGCAGTTCTTC.

The chain recombines TRBV5-8 with TRBJ2-5; 8 positions match TRBD1. Trimming at V came to 0 bases and at J to 5 bases, leaving 6 bases not matched to a gene. This CDR3 region has 15 residues. Germline lookup yields CDR1 SGHTS and CDR2 YDEGEE. The CDR3 region is CASSLEGQGGETQYF. CDR3 DNA: TGTGCCAGCAGCTTGGAAGGACAGGGTGGGGAGACCCAGTACTTC.

This clonotype was seen only a few times. The rearrangement links TRBV29-1 to TRBJ2-5; TRBD1 or TRBD2 may be the D gene (6 bases each). CDR1 is SQVTM, CDR2 ANQGSEA, per germline. Trimming left V 5 bases short and J 4 bases short, with 14 bases between. This CDR3 has 13 residues. The CDR3 is CSVKRGDGETQYF. Written as DNA, the CDR3 is TGCAGCGTTAAAAGGGGGGATGGAGAGACCCAGTACTTC.

This clonotype was found a few times. J is TRBJ2-7 and V is TRBV7-8, with a weak D call TRBD1 (6 bases). The V end lost 5 bases, the J end lost 6 bases, and 8 bases lay between the germline ends. Germline-derived CDR1 and CDR2 are SGHVS and FQNEAQ. The CDR3 is made up of 11 amino acids. CDR3 nucleotide sequence: TGTGCCAGCAGCCGGGACACCGAGCAGTACTTC. Its translation is CASSRDTEQYF.

The rearrangement joins TRBV5-1 to TRBJ2-7; D might be TRBD1 or TRBD2, each matching 6 bases. The V end was cut by 3 bases, the J end by 4 bases, with 14 bases between. CDR3 length: 14 amino acids. Germline-derived CDR1 and CDR2 are SGHRS and YFSETQ. The CDR3 region has the DNA TGCGCCAGCAGCTGGGCGGGACACCCTTACGAGCAGTACTTC. This gives the protein CASSWAGHPYEQYF.

This chain links TRBV29-1 with TRBJ1-2; D gene uncertain. This CDR3 region has 18 residues. Germline V CDR1 and CDR2: SQVTM, ANQGSEA. Trimming removed 3 bases from V and 3 bases from J, with 26 bases in between. CDR3 bases: TGCAGCGTTGACTTTCGTAATAGACCGTGTCTTCCCGACTATGGCTACACCTTC. Residues: CSVDFRNRPCLPDYGYTF. Full variable domain (remainder filled in from reference TRBV29-1 and TRBJ1-2): SAVISQKPSRDICQRGTSLTIQCQVDSQVTMMFWYRQQPGQSLTLIATANQGSEATYESGFVIDKFPISRPNLTFSTLTVSNMSPEDSSIYLCSVDFRNRPCLPDYGYTFGSGTRLTVV.

The rearrangement links TRBV6-5 to TRBJ1-5, with 7 bases matching TRBD1. The V gene end was trimmed by 6 bases and the J gene end by 8 bases; junction bases not matched to a gene: 7. This CDR3 is built from 13 residues. CDR1 is MNHEY, CDR2 SVGAGI, per germline. CDR3 residues: CASRQGRDKPQHF. CDR3 nucleotide sequence: TGTGCCAGCAGACAGGGGAGGGATAAGCCCCAGCATTTT.

The chain recombines TRBV25-1 with TRBJ2-7; 7 bases are a match to TRBD1. The germline gives CDR1 MGHDK, CDR2 SYGVNS. The length of the CDR3 is 15 residues. After removal of 4 bases from V and 3 bases from J, the junction contained 9 bases not matched to a gene. CDR3 in amino acids: CASSGPSGTDYEQYF. DNA of the CDR3: TGTGCCAGCAGTGGGCCCTCCGGGACAGACTACGAGCAGTACTTC.

Comment on this clonotype: An end of the junction differs from the germline gene, which may be a read error. The chain carries TRBV24-1 and TRBJ2-5, with D possibly being TRBD1 or TRBD2 (5 bases each). The CDR3 has 10 residues. From germline, CDR1 is KGHDR and CDR2 SFDVKD. CDR3 sequence reads: CTRGQETQYF. The CDR3 nucleotides are TGCACGAGGGGCCAAGAGACCCAGTACTTC.

The chain joins TRBV10-3 to TRBJ1-3; 7 bases align to TRBD1. The trim removed 4 bases at V and 4 bases at J, leaving 7 bases unmatched. Germline CDR1 is ENHRY and CDR2 is SYGVKD. The CDR3 length is 15 residues. CDR3 region: CAISAGQTEGNTIYF. The CDR3 nucleotides are TGTGCCATCAGTGCGGGACAGACCGAAGGAAACACCATATATTTT.

This clonotype showed up just once. The chain couples TRBV7-8 to TRBJ2-2; possible D gene TRBD1, 5 bases. V was trimmed by 4 bases and J by 6 bases, leaving 15 bases between them. This CDR3 region has 15 residues. Germline V gene data show CDR1 as SGHVS and CDR2 as FQNEAQ. CDR3 region: CASSSSSGFPGELFF. CDR3 coding DNA: TGTGCCAGCAGCTCATCCTCAGGGTTTCCCGGGGAGCTGTTTTTT.